These T cell receptor beta chains were read from a single sample in a study of neurological immune-mediated disorders. TCRdb recomputed calls from the 5' RACE reads with MiXCR, one row per CDR3 protein. The sample comprises tens of thousands of distinct CDR3 sequences, around 3.4% of which are singletons, and approximately 3% rests with the top ten. The sequencing input was PBMCs. These receptor sequences come from a woman in her 50s with multiple sclerosis. Each CDR3 is given with its conserved first and last residue. D genes are given only for firm matches. Clone sizes are given selectively: once, few, many, or a class where the clone is expanded.

J: TRBJ2-1; size: many; V: TRBV9; D: NA; DNA: TGTGCCAGTAGCGGGGACAGAAGGGAGGGGGGTGAGCAGTTCTTC; CDR3: CASSGDRREGGEQFF
J: TRBJ2-7; size: many; V: TRBV5-1; D: NA; DNA: TGCGCCAGCAGGATCGGGGGTGGAAGCTCCTACGAGCAGTACTTC; CDR3: CASRIGGGSSYEQYF
J: TRBJ2-3; size: many; V: TRBV5-1; D: TRBD2; DNA: TGCGCCAGCAGCTTCTTGGGACTAGCGGGGGGAGATACGCAGTATTTT; CDR3: CASSFLGLAGGDTQYF
J: TRBJ1-3; size: NA; V: TRBV20-1; D: NA; DNA: TGCAGTGCTAGAGCAGTCTCTGGAAACACCATATATTTT; CDR3: CSARAVSGNTIYF
J: TRBJ1-1; size: few; V: TRBV12-3/TRBV12-4; D: NA; DNA: TGTGACAGCAGCAGTACCGCGGCTGAAGCTTTCTTT; CDR3: CDSSSTAAEAFF
J: TRBJ2-2; size: many; V: TRBV27; D: NA; DNA: TGTGCCAGCAGGCGGAGCACCGGGGAGCTGTTTTTT; CDR3: CASRRSTGELFF
J: TRBJ1-2; size: many; V: TRBV11-2; D: NA; DNA: TGTGCCAGCAGCTTAGGGAGTACCTATGGCTACACCTTC; CDR3: CASSLGSTYGYTF
J: TRBJ2-3; size: many; V: TRBV9; D: TRBD2; DNA: TGTGCCAGCAGCTCTCAAACTAGCGGGGCAGATACGCAGTATTTT; CDR3: CASSSQTSGADTQYF
J: TRBJ1-5; size: many; V: TRBV3-1; D: NA; DNA: TGTGCCAGCAGCCAACGGGGGGCAAATCAGCCCCAGCATTTT; CDR3: CASSQRGANQPQHF
J: TRBJ2-7; size: many; V: TRBV18; D: TRBD1; DNA: TGTGCCAGCTCACCTACCGTCCCGGGACAGGGAACGAACGAGCAGTACTTC; CDR3: CASSPTVPGQGTNEQYF
J: TRBJ1-4; size: many; V: TRBV6-5; D: NA; DNA: TGTGCCAGCAGACCCCAGGCCCAAGCTAATGAAAAACTGTTTTTT; CDR3: CASRPQAQANEKLFF
J: TRBJ2-1; size: many; V: TRBV5-1; D: TRBD1; DNA: TGCGCCAGCGGCACCGGGACAGTGAGCCACAATGAGCAGTTCTTC; CDR3: CASGTGTVSHNEQFF
J: TRBJ2-5; size: many; V: TRBV7-2; D: TRBD2; DNA: TGTGCCAGCAGCGACTCGCTAGAGCGGGGACTAGTCAGAGAGACCCAGTACTTC; CDR3: CASSDSLERGLVRETQYF
J: TRBJ1-3; size: many; V: TRBV7-8; D: NA; DNA: TGTGCCAGCAGCCCTGGATCTAGGGTGGCTGGAAACACCATATATTTT; CDR3: CASSPGSRVAGNTIYF
J: TRBJ2-1; size: many; V: TRBV7-2; D: TRBD2; DNA: TGTGCCAGCAGCCAGATAGCGGGGGGGCATCAAAATGAGCAGTTCTTC; CDR3: CASSQIAGGHQNEQFF
J: TRBJ2-7; size: many; V: TRBV25-1; D: NA; DNA: TGTGCCAGCAGTGAACCCTGGGGGGATCCCTACGAGCAGTACTTC; CDR3: CASSEPWGDPYEQYF
J: TRBJ2-2; size: many; V: TRBV20-1; D: NA; DNA: TGCAGTGCTAGAGCTAGTAGCGGAGCCGGGGAGCTGTTTTTT; CDR3: CSARASSGAGELFF
J: TRBJ1-2; size: many; V: TRBV20-1; D: NA; DNA: TGCAGTGCTAGAGGGGGGGACGGTTCTAACTATGGCTACACCTTC; CDR3: CSARGGDGSNYGYTF
J: TRBJ2-4; size: many; V: TRBV5-1; D: TRBD2; DNA: TGCGCCAGCAGCCTTGCGGGGGGCCGTGGGAAAAACATTCAGTACTTC; CDR3: CASSLAGGRGKNIQYF
J: TRBJ1-4; size: NA; V: TRBV12-3/TRBV12-4; D: NA; DNA: TGTGTCAGCAGAAAAAACGGACAGACTAATGAAAAACTGTTTTTT; CDR3: CVSRKNGQTNEKLFF
J: TRBJ1-2; size: many; V: TRBV20-1; D: TRBD1; DNA: TGCAGTGCTAGCCCCCACAGGGGGCGGAACTATGGCTACACCTTC; CDR3: CSASPHRGRNYGYTF
J: TRBJ1-6; size: many; V: TRBV20-1; D: NA; DNA: TGCAGTGCTAGAGACGGGACTGATAATTCACCCCTCCACTTT; CDR3: CSARDGTDNSPLHF
J: TRBJ2-6; size: many; V: TRBV5-8; D: NA; DNA: TGTGCCAGCAGCTTGGACGGACGTCTTTGGGGGGCCAACGTCCTGACTTTC; CDR3: CASSLDGRLWGANVLTF
J: TRBJ2-1; size: many; V: TRBV7-6; D: TRBD2; DNA: TGTGCCAGCAGCTCTCCGGGGGGGTCCTACAATGAGCAGTTCTTC; CDR3: CASSSPGGSYNEQFF
J: TRBJ1-1; size: many; V: TRBV11-2; D: NA; DNA: TGTGTCACCACCCGGCGGCCCCTTGATATGTACACTGAAGCTTTCTTT; CDR3: CVTTRRPLDMYTEAFF
J: TRBJ2-1; size: many; V: TRBV6-2/TRBV6-3; D: NA; DNA: TGTGCCAGCAGTTACTCGAATTGGTTGGATGAGCAGTTCTTC; CDR3: CASSYSNWLDEQFF
J: TRBJ2-7; size: many; V: TRBV12-3/TRBV12-4; D: TRBD1; DNA: TGTGCCAGCAGTCCCCCGGGGACAGGAGGCGGCTACGAGCAGTACTTC; CDR3: CASSPPGTGGGYEQYF
J: TRBJ2-4; size: many; V: TRBV14; D: NA; DNA: TGTGCCAGCAGCCCACTAGTTGGCTCTGCGGGCATTCAGTACTTC; CDR3: CASSPLVGSAGIQYF
J: TRBJ2-1; size: NA; V: TRBV5-1; D: NA; DNA: TGCGCCGGCAGCGAAAGGACATGGACTGCGAATGAGCAGTTCTTC; CDR3: CAGSERTWTANEQFF
J: TRBJ2-7; size: many; V: TRBV9; D: NA; DNA: TGTGCCAGCAGCCCCACCTTGGACAGTATGAGCTCCTACGAGCAGTACTTC; CDR3: CASSPTLDSMSSYEQYF
J: TRBJ2-7; size: few; V: TRBV4-1; D: NA; DNA: TGCGCCAGCAGCCAAATTAGCGGCGAGCAGTACTTC; CDR3: CASSQISGEQYF
J: TRBJ2-1; size: many; V: TRBV6-5; D: TRBD1; DNA: TGTGCCAGCAGCCAGGGACAGTTAGGCGAGCAGTTCTTC; CDR3: CASSQGQLGEQFF
J: TRBJ2-2; size: many; V: TRBV7-2; D: TRBD1; DNA: TGTGCCAGCAGCCCGGACAGGGGTTTCGTCGAGGGCACCGGGGAGCTGTTTTTT; CDR3: CASSPDRGFVEGTGELFF
J: TRBJ2-3; size: many; V: TRBV2; D: NA; DNA: TGTGCCAGGACCACGGGGGCAGATACGCAGTATTTT; CDR3: CARTTGADTQYF
J: TRBJ1-1; size: many; V: TRBV11-2; D: NA; DNA: TGTGCCAGCAGCTTGTATCGTGAGGGGCGTAACACTGAAGCTTTCTTT; CDR3: CASSLYREGRNTEAFF
J: TRBJ2-2; size: many; V: TRBV5-6; D: NA; DNA: TGTGCCAGCAGCTTTACAGGAAGCGGGCTGTTTTTT; CDR3: CASSFTGSGLFF
J: TRBJ1-2; size: many; V: TRBV29-1; D: NA; DNA: TGCAGCGTGAGAGGGGAATTGGACTATGGCTACACCTTC; CDR3: CSVRGELDYGYTF
J: TRBJ1-4; size: many; V: TRBV5-1; D: NA; DNA: TGCGCCAGCAGCTTGGCCAGGGGTGCTAATGAAAAACTGTTTTTT; CDR3: CASSLARGANEKLFF
J: TRBJ2-7; size: many; V: TRBV7-3; D: TRBD1; DNA: TGTGCCAGCTGGCGGACAGGGGACGAGCAGTACTTC; CDR3: CASWRTGDEQYF
J: TRBJ2-2; size: few; V: TRBV6-5; D: NA; DNA: TGTGCCAGCAGTTACTCCCGACAGAACACCGGGGAGCTGTTTTTT; CDR3: CASSYSRQNTGELFF
J: TRBJ2-1; size: few; V: TRBV12-3/TRBV12-4; D: NA; DNA: TGTGCCAGCAGACCCGGGACTCCCAGGGATGAGCAGTTCTTC; CDR3: CASRPGTPRDEQFF
J: TRBJ2-3; size: many; V: TRBV20-1; D: TRBD2; DNA: TGCAGTGCTCGGACTAGCGGGGTCACAGATACGCAGTATTTT; CDR3: CSARTSGVTDTQYF
J: TRBJ1-3; size: NA; V: TRBV2; D: TRBD1; DNA: TGTGCCAGCAGGGAGACAGGGGCAACGGGAAAAAACATATATTTT; CDR3: CASRETGATGKNIYF
J: TRBJ2-5; size: many; V: TRBV29-1; D: TRBD2; DNA: TGCAGCGTTAACGGAGTAGCGGGGGTCGTCTGGGCCCAGTACTTC; CDR3: CSVNGVAGVVWAQYF
J: TRBJ1-2; size: many; V: TRBV7-2; D: NA; DNA: TGTGCCAGCAGCTCCGGTGGGGCCTACTATGGCTACACCTTC; CDR3: CASSSGGAYYGYTF
J: TRBJ1-2; size: NA; V: TRBV2; D: NA; DNA: TGTGCCAGCAGGCCCGACACTTCCTATGGCTACACCTTC; CDR3: CASRPDTSYGYTF
J: TRBJ2-7; size: many; V: TRBV7-9; D: NA; DNA: TGTGCCAGCAGCTTGTGGGGGGTACAGGGGAAAAGAATTCAGTACTTC; CDR3: CASSLWGVQGKRIQYF
J: TRBJ1-5; size: many; V: TRBV18; D: TRBD1; DNA: TGTGCCAGCTCACGCGAAATAATGGGACAGATCAATCAGCCCCAGCATTTT; CDR3: CASSREIMGQINQPQHF
J: TRBJ2-2; size: many; V: TRBV9; D: NA; DNA: TGTGCCAGCAGCGTAGGTTGGGACACCGGGGAGCTGTTTTTT; CDR3: CASSVGWDTGELFF
J: TRBJ2-5; size: many; V: TRBV4-3; D: NA; DNA: TGCGCCAGCAGCCAAGTGGGGGCAGAAGAGACCCAGTACTTC; CDR3: CASSQVGAEETQYF
J: TRBJ1-5; size: NA; V: TRBV20-1; D: TRBD1; DNA: TGCAGTGCTAGGGGGCAGTGGGACAGGGGGCTCGCGAACAATCAGCCCCAGCATTTT; CDR3: CSARGQWDRGLANNQPQHF
J: TRBJ2-1; size: many; V: TRBV11-2; D: NA; DNA: TGTGCCAGCAGCTTAGTCCAAATTGAGCAGTTCTTC; CDR3: CASSLVQIEQFF
J: TRBJ1-4; size: many; V: TRBV5-6; D: NA; DNA: TGTGCCAGCAGCTTCGGGGGCGGAAATGAAAAACTGTTTTTT; CDR3: CASSFGGGNEKLFF
J: TRBJ1-2; size: many; V: TRBV7-9; D: NA; DNA: TGTGCCAGCAACCTCGGAGCAGGAAGCTATGGCTACACCTTC; CDR3: CASNLGAGSYGYTF
J: TRBJ2-5; size: many; V: TRBV7-9; D: TRBD2; DNA: TGTGCCAGCAGCCCCGGGGGGAAACCAGAGACCCAGTACTTC; CDR3: CASSPGGKPETQYF
J: TRBJ1-2; size: NA; V: TRBV15; D: TRBD1; DNA: TGTGCCACCAGCAGGAGGACAGGAACAGATGGCTACACCTTC; CDR3: CATSRRTGTDGYTF
J: TRBJ2-3; size: many; V: TRBV10-3; D: NA; DNA: TGTGCCATCAGTGACCCGGTAAAGACCACAGATACGCAGTATTTT; CDR3: CAISDPVKTTDTQYF
J: TRBJ2-1; size: many; V: TRBV10-2; D: NA; DNA: TGCGCCAGCAGGGACGCGGGGTCCGTCTCCTACAATGAGCAGTTCTTC; CDR3: CASRDAGSVSYNEQFF
J: TRBJ2-3; size: many; V: TRBV11-2; D: NA; DNA: TGTGCCAGCAGCTCTTGGACAGCGGAGGATACGCAGTATTTT; CDR3: CASSSWTAEDTQYF